Below are 7 T cell receptor beta chains sequenced from a single sample in a study of shared clonotypes between healthy human individuals (dated by TCRdb to 2018 to 2021). CD8 naive samples consisted of CD45RO-negative cells that were positively selected for CCR7, yielding a CD45RA+CCR7+ population without TemRA cells. Library method: the immunoSEQ multiplex PCR assay. Here the immuneACCESS table is served through TCRdb, limited to in-frame sequences with V and J called. Missing clones are a known gap in these copies; in checked studies unresolved V genes cover under half, and the rest lacks a known reason. The sample contains about 700,000 clones, approximately 90% of them found a single time. Approximately 24% of the sample is held by the ten biggest clonotypes. Sequenced material: naive CD8+ T cells sorted from blood. This sample's cell subset or site label indicates: CD45RA+CCR7+. The receptors shown here come from a man aged 30 to 45 in good health.

The CDR3 nucleotides are TGTGCCAGCAGTTTAATTGGGACAGGGGGAGGCAATGAGCAGTTCTTC. Translated, it gives CASSLIGTGGGNEQFF. This chain links TRBV27 with TRBJ2-1; 11 nucleotides align to TRBD1. The CDR3 has 16 residues. CDR1 and CDR2 (germline): MNHEY, SMNVEV (reference sequence). V shed 2 bases, J shed 6 bases, and the junction held 6 bases outside the gene matches.

This clone was observed a single time. Other DNA sequences within the sample encode an identical CDR3. The chain employs TRBV15 and TRBJ2-2, with D possibly being TRBD2 (5 bases). Per germline, CDR1 LNHNV and CDR2 YYDKDF (reference sequence). The germline V and J ends were trimmed by 3 bases and 1 base, with 9 bases remaining between them. The CDR3 has 15 residues. Here the CDR3 reads CATSRDGGNTGELFF. CDR3 nucleotides: TGTGCCACCAGCAGGGACGGAGGGAACACCGGGGAGCTGTTTTTT. The variable domain in full, with the rest retrieved from reference TRBV15 and TRBJ2-2, is DAMVIQNPRYQVTQFGKPVTLSCSQTLNHNVMYWYQQKSSQAPKLLFHYYDKDFNNEADTPDNFQSRRPNTSFCFLDIRSPGLGDTAMYLCATSRDGGNTGELFFGEGSRLTVL.

V is TRBV27 and J is TRBJ2-3; TRBD1 agrees at 8 bases. This CDR3 region has 15 residues. Trimming at V came to 5 bases and at J to 0 bases, leaving 4 bases not matched to a gene. Looked up from germline, CDR1 is MNHEY and CDR2 is SMNVEV (reference sequence). In DNA, the CDR3 is TGTGCCAGCAGTCCACGGACAGGGAGCACAGATACGCAGTATTTT. This codes for CASSPRTGSTDTQYF.

This clone was found once. CDR3 nucleotide sequence: TGCAGCGTACCCGGGAGTACCCCGAACACTGAAGCTTTCTTT. Translation gives CSVPGSTPNTEAFF. V gene TRBV29-1 combines with J gene TRBJ1-1; the D is unclear. Trimming took 6 bases from V and 1 from J, leaving 15 bases between them. The CDR3 loop spans 14 amino acids. The germline gives CDR1 SQVTM, CDR2 ANQGSEA.

This chain links TRBV28 with TRBJ2-7, with 8 positions matching TRBD2. The J segment lost 0 bases and the V segment lost 4 bases, leaving 5 bases of the junction unmatched. Germline-derived CDR1 and CDR2 are MDHEN and SYDVKM. CDR3 length: 15 amino acids. The CDR3 spells CASSWVTSASYEQYF. CDR3 bases: TGTGCCAGCAGTTGGGTGACTAGCGCCTCCTACGAGCAGTACTTC.

V and J are TRBV27 and TRBJ1-1; 9 nucleotides line up with TRBD1. CDR3 size: 14 residues. Germline lookup yields CDR1 MNHEY and CDR2 SMNVEV (reference sequence). V gave up 4 bases and J gave up 8 bases; unmatched junction bases: 8. The CDR3 loop is CASSSGTGFSEAFF. The CDR3 DNA is TGTGCCAGCAGTTCCGGGACAGGGTTTTCGGAAGCTTTCTTT.

Details on this clone: Other DNA sequences within the sample encode an identical CDR3. V and J are TRBV11-2 and TRBJ2-1; possible D gene TRBD2, 5 bases. The CDR3 length is 13 residues. V lost 4 bases and J 5 bases, leaving 9 bases between the germline ends. Germline V CDR1 and CDR2: SGHAT, FQNNGV. The CDR3 coding sequence is TGTGCCAGCAGCTCATCCGGGGACAATGAGCAGTTCTTC. Its protein product is CASSSSGDNEQFF.